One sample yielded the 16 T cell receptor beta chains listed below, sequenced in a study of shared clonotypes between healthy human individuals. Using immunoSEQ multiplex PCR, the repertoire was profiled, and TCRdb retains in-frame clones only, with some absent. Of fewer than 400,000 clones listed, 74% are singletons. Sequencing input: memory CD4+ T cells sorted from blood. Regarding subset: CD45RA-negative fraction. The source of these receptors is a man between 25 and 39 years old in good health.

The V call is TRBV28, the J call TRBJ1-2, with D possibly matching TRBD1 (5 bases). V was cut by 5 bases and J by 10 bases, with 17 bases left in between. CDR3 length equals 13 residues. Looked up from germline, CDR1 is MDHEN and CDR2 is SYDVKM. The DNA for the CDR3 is TGTGCCAGCAGTCGGCAAGGGACCGATATCTACACCTTC. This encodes CASSRQGTDIYTF.

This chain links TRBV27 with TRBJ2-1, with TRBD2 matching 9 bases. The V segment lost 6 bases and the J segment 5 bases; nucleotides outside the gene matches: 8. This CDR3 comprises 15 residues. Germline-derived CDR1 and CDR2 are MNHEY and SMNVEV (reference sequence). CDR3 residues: CASSIAGVFHNEQFF. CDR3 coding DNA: TGTGCCAGCAGCATAGCGGGAGTGTTCCACAATGAGCAGTTCTTC.

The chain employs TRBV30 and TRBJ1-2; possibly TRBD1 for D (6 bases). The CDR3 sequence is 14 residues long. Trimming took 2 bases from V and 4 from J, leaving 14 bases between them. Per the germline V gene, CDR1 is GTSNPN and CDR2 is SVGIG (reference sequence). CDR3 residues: CAWSRTEVLYGYTF. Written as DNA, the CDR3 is TGTGCCTGGAGTAGGACAGAAGTCCTCTATGGCTACACCTTC.

The CDR3 DNA follows: TGTGCCAGCAGGAACGGAGCCTACGAGCAGTACTTC. Protein product: CASRNGAYEQYF. The chain combines TRBV5-4 with TRBJ2-7; D unresolved. Trimming took off 5 bases at V and 2 bases at J, with 8 bases between the two ends. The CDR3 extends over 12 amino acids. CDR1 is SGHNT and CDR2 is YYREEE in the germline V gene (reference sequence).

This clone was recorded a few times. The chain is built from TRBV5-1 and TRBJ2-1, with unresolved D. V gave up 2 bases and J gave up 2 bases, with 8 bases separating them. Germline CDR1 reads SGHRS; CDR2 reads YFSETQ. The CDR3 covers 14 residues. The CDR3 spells CASSLEIPYNEQFF. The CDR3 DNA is TGCGCCAGCAGCTTAGAAATCCCCTACAATGAGCAGTTCTTC.

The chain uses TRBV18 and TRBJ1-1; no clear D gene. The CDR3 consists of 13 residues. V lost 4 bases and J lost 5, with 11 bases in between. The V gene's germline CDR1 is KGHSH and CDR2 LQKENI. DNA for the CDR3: TGTGCCAGCTCACTGGTCGGGAGGACTGAAGCTTTCTTT. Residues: CASSLVGRTEAFF. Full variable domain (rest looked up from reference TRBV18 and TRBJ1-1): NAGVMQNPRHLVRRRGQEARLRCSPMKGHSHVYWYRQLPEEGLKFMVYLQKENIIDESGMPKERFSAEFPKEGPSILRIQQVVRGDSAAYFCASSLVGRTEAFFGQGTRLTVV.

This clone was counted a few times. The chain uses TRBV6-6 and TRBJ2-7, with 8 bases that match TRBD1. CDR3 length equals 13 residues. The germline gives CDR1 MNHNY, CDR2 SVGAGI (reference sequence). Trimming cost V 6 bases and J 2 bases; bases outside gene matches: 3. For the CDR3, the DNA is TGTGCCAGCAGGAGGACAGGGCCCTACGAGCAGTACTTC. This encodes CASRRTGPYEQYF.

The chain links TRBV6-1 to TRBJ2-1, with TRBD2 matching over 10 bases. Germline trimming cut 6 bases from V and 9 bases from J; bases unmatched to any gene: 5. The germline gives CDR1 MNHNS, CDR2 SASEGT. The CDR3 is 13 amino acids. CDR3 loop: CASSLRLAGEQFF. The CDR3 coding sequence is TGTGCCAGCAGCCTGAGACTAGCGGGTGAGCAGTTCTTC.

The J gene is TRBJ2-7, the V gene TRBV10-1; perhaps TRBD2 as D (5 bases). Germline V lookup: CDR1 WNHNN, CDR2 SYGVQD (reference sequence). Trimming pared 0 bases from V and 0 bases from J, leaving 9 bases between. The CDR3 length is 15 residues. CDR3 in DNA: TGCGCCAGCAGTGAGTCCGGGGAAGGCTCCTACGAGCAGTACTTC. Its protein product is CASSESGEGSYEQYF.

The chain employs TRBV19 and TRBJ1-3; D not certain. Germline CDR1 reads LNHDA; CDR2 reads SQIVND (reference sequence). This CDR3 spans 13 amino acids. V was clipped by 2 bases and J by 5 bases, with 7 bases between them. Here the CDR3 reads CASSIRERNTIYF. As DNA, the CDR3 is TGTGCCAGTAGTATAAGGGAGCGAAACACCATATATTTT.

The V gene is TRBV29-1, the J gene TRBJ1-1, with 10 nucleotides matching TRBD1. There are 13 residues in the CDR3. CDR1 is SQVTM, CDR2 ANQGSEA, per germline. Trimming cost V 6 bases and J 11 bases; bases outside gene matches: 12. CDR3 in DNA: TGCAGCGTATGGGGACAGGGGAGCACAATGGCTTTCTTT. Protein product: CSVWGQGSTMAFF.

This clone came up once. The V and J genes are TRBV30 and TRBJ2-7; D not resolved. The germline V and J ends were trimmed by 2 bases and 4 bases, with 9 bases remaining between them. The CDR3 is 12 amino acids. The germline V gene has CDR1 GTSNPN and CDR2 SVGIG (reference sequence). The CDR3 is CAWSSTFYEQYF. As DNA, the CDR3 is TGTGCCTGGAGTTCCACCTTTTACGAGCAGTACTTC.

CDR3 sequence: CASSLESDFLSQYF. The CDR3 nucleotides are TGTGCCAGCAGCTTAGAGTCCGACTTTTTGTCCCAGTACTTC. This chain joins TRBV11-2 and TRBJ2-5; D is unresolved. V lost 0 bases, J lost 9 bases, and 14 bases lay in between. The CDR3 has 14 amino acids. CDR1 and CDR2 (germline): SGHAT, FQNNGV.

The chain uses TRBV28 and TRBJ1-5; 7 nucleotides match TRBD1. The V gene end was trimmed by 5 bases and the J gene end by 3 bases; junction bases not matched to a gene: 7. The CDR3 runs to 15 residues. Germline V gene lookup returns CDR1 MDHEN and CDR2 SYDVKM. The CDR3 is CASSPSGGYNQPQHF. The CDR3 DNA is TGTGCCAGCAGTCCCTCAGGGGGTTACAATCAGCCCCAGCATTTT.

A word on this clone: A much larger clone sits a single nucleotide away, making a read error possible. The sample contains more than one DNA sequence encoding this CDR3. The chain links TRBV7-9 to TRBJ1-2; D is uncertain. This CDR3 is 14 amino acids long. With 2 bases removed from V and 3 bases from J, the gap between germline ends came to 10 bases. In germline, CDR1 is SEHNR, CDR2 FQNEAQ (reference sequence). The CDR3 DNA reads TGTGCCAGCAGCTTATTAGATTTCTACTATGGCTACACCTTC. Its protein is CASSLLDFYYGYTF. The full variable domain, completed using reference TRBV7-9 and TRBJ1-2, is DTGVSQNPRHKITKRGQNVTFRCDPISEHNRLYWYRQTLGQGPEFLTYFQNEAQLEKSRLLSDRFSAERPKGSFSTLEIQRTEQGDSAMYLCASSLLDFYYGYTFGSGTRLTVV.

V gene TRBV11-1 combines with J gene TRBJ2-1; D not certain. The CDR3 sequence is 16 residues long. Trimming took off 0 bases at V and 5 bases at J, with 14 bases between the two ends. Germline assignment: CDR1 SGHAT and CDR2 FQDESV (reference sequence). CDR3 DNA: TGTGCCAGCAGCTTAGCCGTAGGAGTGGGCGACAATGAGCAGTTCTTC. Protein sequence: CASSLAVGVGDNEQFF.